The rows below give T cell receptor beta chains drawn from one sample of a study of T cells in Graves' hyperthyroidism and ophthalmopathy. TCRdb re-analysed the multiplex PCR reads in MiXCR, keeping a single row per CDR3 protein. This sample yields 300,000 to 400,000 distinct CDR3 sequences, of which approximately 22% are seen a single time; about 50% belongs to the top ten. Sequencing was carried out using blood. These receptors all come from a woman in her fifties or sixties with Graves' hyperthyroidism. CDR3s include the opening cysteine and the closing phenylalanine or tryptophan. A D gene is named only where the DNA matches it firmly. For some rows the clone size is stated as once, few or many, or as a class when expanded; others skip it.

TGCAGCGCCGGTGGGGGGCGAGAAAGGAATGAGCAGTTCTTC,CSAGGGRERNEQFF,many,TRBV29-1,TRBJ2-1,-
TGTGCCATCAGTGAGTCAAACGTACTCACCGGGGAGCTGTTTTTT,CAISESNVLTGELFF,many,TRBV10-3,TRBJ2-2,-
TGTGCCAGCAGTTGGGCAACCAACACTGAAGCTCTCTTT,CASSWATNTEALF,-,TRBV6-2/TRBV6-3,TRBJ1-1,-
TGTGCCTGGAGAGGGGAGGGTCTAAATTCACCCCTCCACTTT,CAWRGEGLNSPLHF,many,TRBV30,TRBJ1-6,-
TGCAGTGCTAGAGACTCTAGGGAGAACACCGGGGAGCTGTTTTTT,CSARDSRENTGELFF,many,TRBV20-1,TRBJ2-2,-
TGTGCCAGCAGCTCAGGGGGCACCTTCTTGAAGCAGTACTTC,CASSSGGTFLKQYF,few,TRBV7-9,TRBJ2-7,TRBD1
TGTGCCTGGAGACCCGCGGGGGAGCGCACTGAAGCTTTCTTT,CAWRPAGERTEAFF,many,TRBV30,TRBJ1-1,-
TGTGCCAGCAGCCAGATGGGACCGTCCGAGCAGTACTTC,CASSQMGPSEQYF,many,TRBV3-1,TRBJ2-7,-
TGTGCCAGCAGTGAACTAGCGGGATACTACGAGCAGTACTTC,CASSELAGYYEQYF,few,TRBV2,TRBJ2-7,TRBD2
TGTGCCAGTAGTTCCCCCGGGACAGGGCTCTACGAGCAGTACTTC,CASSSPGTGLYEQYF,many,TRBV19,TRBJ2-7,TRBD1
TGTGCCAGCAGCTTAGGAGTCGACTATAACACCGGGGAGCTGTTTTTT,CASSLGVDYNTGELFF,few,TRBV7-8,TRBJ2-2,-
TGTGCCAGCAGGGGCCGGACAGGGTTCTCCTACGAGCAGTACTTC,CASRGRTGFSYEQYF,-,TRBV2,TRBJ2-7,TRBD1
TGTGCCAGCAGATCCCCTGGGGGGTCCTACGAGCAGTACTTC,CASRSPGGSYEQYF,many,TRBV27,TRBJ2-7,-
TGTGCCAGCAGCCAAGTGGCAGGGGAATCCTACGAGCAGTACTTC,CASSQVAGESYEQYF,many,TRBV3-1,TRBJ2-7,-
TGCAGTGCAACGACTAGCGGGATTTACAATGAGCAGTTCTTC,CSATTSGIYNEQFF,many,TRBV20-1,TRBJ2-1,TRBD2
TGTGCCAGCAGTCAATACGGGACCTCTGGAAACACCATATATTTT,CASSQYGTSGNTIYF,many,TRBV27,TRBJ1-3,-
TGCAGTGCTGCCGGACGGACGAGCAATCAGCCCCAGCATTTT,CSAAGRTSNQPQHF,many,TRBV20-1,TRBJ1-5,-
TGCGCCAGCAGCTCCCCCCGGACTAGCGGGAGGGTGGCACCCCAAGAGACCCAGTACTTC,CASSSPRTSGRVAPQETQYF,few,TRBV5-1,TRBJ2-5,TRBD2
TGTGCCAGCAGTTCCCGCGGACTGCGTGGAAACACCATATATTTT,CASSSRGLRGNTIYF,many,TRBV27,TRBJ1-3,-
TGTGCCAGCAGTGAGGAGGCCTTCCGGACAGGTAAAACTGAAGCTTTCTTT,CASSEEAFRTGKTEAFF,many,TRBV6-1,TRBJ1-1,TRBD1
TGTGCCAGCAGCCCTGGGACTAGCGGGGGGACAGATACGCAGTATTTT,CASSPGTSGGTDTQYF,many,TRBV7-9,TRBJ2-3,TRBD2
TGTGCCAGCTCACTTAACGCGGGCTCAAATGAAAAACTGTTTTTT,CASSLNAGSNEKLFF,-,TRBV18,TRBJ1-4,-
TGTGCCAGCAGTAAGGGGGGGATCGAATCACCCCTCCACTTT,CASSKGGIESPLHF,-,TRBV6-1,TRBJ1-6,-
TGCAGTGCTGGGTTGGGGGCTCGCACCGGGGAGCTGTTTTTT,CSAGLGARTGELFF,many,TRBV20-1,TRBJ2-2,-
TGTGCCAGCAGCCGACAGGGGGGTTACTATGGCTACACCTTC,CASSRQGGYYGYTF,many,TRBV28,TRBJ1-2,TRBD1
TGTGCCAGCAGCTTAGATGGTCGGGGTGGGGAGACCCAGTACTTC,CASSLDGRGGETQYF,few,TRBV7-2,TRBJ2-5,-
TGCGCCAGCAGTGAGGAGGGGGGTCGGGGCAGCGGGGAGCTGTTTTTT,CASSEEGGRGSGELFF,many,TRBV10-2,TRBJ2-2,-
TGTGCCAGCCAGACTAGATTCAGCACAGATACGCAGTATTTT,CASQTRFSTDTQYF,few,TRBV2,TRBJ2-3,-
TGCGCCAGCAGCTCGGCCGGGACAGGGATCAGCGAGCAGTTCTTC,CASSSAGTGISEQFF,many,TRBV5-1,TRBJ2-1,TRBD1
TGTGCCAGCAGCTTTCAGGGGACCTACGAGCAGTACTTC,CASSFQGTYEQYF,few,TRBV11-1,TRBJ2-7,-
TGTGCCAGCTCAGCCGGGACACACATCACTGAAGCTTTCTTT,CASSAGTHITEAFF,many,TRBV18,TRBJ1-1,-
TGTGCCAGCAGTGAAGCAGGAGACAACTCCTACGAGCAGTACTTC,CASSEAGDNSYEQYF,few,TRBV6-1,TRBJ2-7,-
TGCAGCGTTCGTGGAAACACTGAAGCTTTCTTT,CSVRGNTEAFF,many,TRBV29-1,TRBJ1-1,-
TGTGCCAGCACCCCGAGGGGCGCTGGGGCCAACGTCCTGACTTTC,CASTPRGAGANVLTF,many,TRBV28,TRBJ2-6,-
TGTGCCAGTAGGCTCCGGGCTAGCGGGGAATACCCGTTTAGCACAGATACGCAGTATTTT,CASRLRASGEYPFSTDTQYF,-,TRBV19,TRBJ2-3,TRBD2
TGCAGTGCAAGACTAGCGGGGGACTACGAGCAGTACTTC,CSARLAGDYEQYF,-,TRBV20-1,TRBJ2-7,TRBD2
TGTGCCAGCAGCCCCGTCTGGGACAGGGTTGGGGGAGAGACCCAGTACTTC,CASSPVWDRVGGETQYF,many,TRBV11-2,TRBJ2-5,TRBD1